A single sample gave rise to the 26 T cell receptor beta chains below, sequenced in a study of T cell responses to AZD1222 COVID-19 vaccine. The method was immunoSEQ multiplex PCR; TCRdb's version includes in-frame clones alone and lacks a portion of them. The table records around 110,000 clones, approximately 85% of them present only once. The sequences come from peripheral blood, collected on day 0 of MenACWY control vaccination. The source is an adult in good health.

There are a few counts of this clone. The chain has TRBV2 and TRBJ2-6; no clear D gene. There are 15 residues in the CDR3. Germline CDR1 reads SNHLY; CDR2 reads FYNNEI. Between the trimmed V and J ends, which lost 4 bases and 0 bases, there was a span of 7 bases. The CDR3 DNA sequence: TGTGCCAGCAGTGCGACGAGCTCTGGGGCCAACGTCCTGACTTTC. Amino acids: CASSATSSGANVLTF.

This rearrangement joins TRBV6-6 to TRBJ1-2; unclear D gene. Germline loops: CDR1 MNHNY, CDR2 SVGAGI (reference sequence). The CDR3 runs 16 residues. Trimming removed 5 bases from V and 0 bases from J, with 16 bases in between. The CDR3 sequence is CASSQRLDGANYGYTF. The CDR3 coding sequence is TGTGCCAGCAGTCAGCGGTTGGACGGAGCTAACTATGGCTACACCTTC.

The chain joins TRBV3-1 (or the pseudogene TRBV3-2) to TRBJ2-6; D remains ambiguous. This CDR3 region has 17 residues. From germline, CDR1 is LGHDT and CDR2 YNNKEL (reference sequence). Trimming took 0 bases from V and 0 from J, leaving 9 bases between them. CDR3 nucleotide sequence: TGTGCCAGCAGCCAAGATGGGCGGAGCTCTGGGGCCAACGTCCTGACTTTC. The encoded protein is CASSQDGRSSGANVLTF.

The chain uses TRBV2 and TRBJ2-3, with 8 bases matching TRBD1. Trimming at V came to 7 bases and at J to 4 bases, leaving 7 bases not matched to a gene. Germline CDR1 is SNHLY and CDR2 is FYNNEI. The CDR3 is made up of 14 amino acids. The CDR3 is CASNGQGSADTQYF. Here the CDR3 DNA reads TGTGCCAGCAACGGACAGGGAAGTGCAGATACGCAGTATTTT.

The CDR3 DNA reads TGTGCCAGCAGAGCCGGGACTAACAATTCACCCCTCCACTTT. It is translated as CASRAGTNNSPLHF. This chain links TRBV6-5 with TRBJ1-6, with D maybe TRBD1 (5 bases). This CDR3 is built from 14 residues. Germline V gene sequence: CDR1 MNHEY, CDR2 SVGAGI. Trimming shortened V by 6 bases and J by 7 bases, and 13 bases separated the two germline ends.

The chain recombines TRBV9 with TRBJ1-6, with D tentatively TRBD1 (5 bases). The V end lost 5 bases, the J end lost 3 bases, and 9 bases lay between the germline ends. CDR1 is SGDLS and CDR2 is YYNGEE in the germline V gene. The CDR3 spans 14 residues. The CDR3 region has the DNA TGTGCCAGCAGTCGTCAGGGCTATAATTCACCCCTCCACTTT. This codes for CASSRQGYNSPLHF.

J is TRBJ1-2 and V is TRBV7-7; no clear D gene. V lost 5 bases and J lost 4, with 17 bases in between. The CDR3 extends over 15 amino acids. CDR1 is SSHAT, CDR2 FNYEAQ, per germline (reference sequence). CDR3 sequence reads: CASSPLPSGLYGYTF. In DNA form, the CDR3 reads TGTGCCAGCAGCCCCCTCCCCTCGGGCCTCTATGGCTACACCTTC.

The chain recombines TRBV2 with TRBJ2-1; 7 nucleotides agree with TRBD2. The CDR3 spans 17 residues. Germline V gene lookup returns CDR1 SNHLY and CDR2 FYNNEI. V shed 3 bases, J shed 9 bases, and the junction held 17 bases outside the gene matches. CDR3 DNA: TGTGCCAGCAGTGATGGGAGCGGGGAGACCAGAACCTTTGAGCAGTTCTTC. The encoded protein is CASSDGSGETRTFEQFF.

The chain couples TRBV27 to TRBJ2-7; D remains ambiguous. The germline CDR1 and CDR2 sequences are MNHEY and SMNVEV (reference sequence). The CDR3 covers 15 residues. V lost 4 bases and J lost 3, with 16 bases in between. CDR3 amino acids: CASSSPLADYYEQYF. CDR3 bases: TGTGCCAGCAGTTCCCCCCTGGCGGATTACTACGAGCAGTACTTC.

The chain uses TRBV7-8 and TRBJ1-1, with D possibly TRBD1 on 5 matching bases. Germline assignment: CDR1 SGHVS and CDR2 FQNEAQ. Trimming removed 10 bases at V and 0 bases at J, with 15 bases between. CDR3 size: 14 residues. This CDR3 reads CATVTGALNTEAFF. The CDR3 DNA is TGTGCCACCGTGACCGGGGCTCTGAACACTGAAGCTTTCTTT.

V usage is TRBV7-2 and J usage is TRBJ2-3; a weak D match, TRBD2 (6 bases). Germline CDR1 reads SGHTA; CDR2 reads FQGNSA. The CDR3 length is 17 residues. V dropped 2 bases and J dropped 2 bases, with 17 bases sitting between them. The CDR3 spells CASSLRAGRGYTDTQYF. The CDR3 coding sequence is TGTGCCAGCAGCTTAAGGGCTGGGCGGGGATACACAGATACGCAGTATTTT. Full variable domain (outside the CDR3, taken from reference TRBV7-2 and TRBJ2-3): GAGVSQSPSNKVTEKGKDVELRCDPISGHTALYWYRQSLGQGLEFLIYFQGNSAPDKSGLPSDRFSAERTGGSVSTLTIQRTQQEDSAVYLCASSLRAGRGYTDTQYFGPGTRLTVL.

The J gene is TRBJ1-3, the V gene TRBV7-8; a weak D match, TRBD1 (6 bases). Trimming pared 2 bases from V and 0 bases from J, leaving 17 bases between. Germline V CDR1 and CDR2: SGHVS, FQNEAQ. The CDR3 runs to 18 residues. The DNA of the CDR3 is TGTGCCAGCAGCTTAACCCTCCCGGGGACAACCTCTGGAAACACCATATATTTT. It specifies CASSLTLPGTTSGNTIYF.

V and J are TRBV11-2 and TRBJ2-3; TRBD1 might be the D (5 bases). There are 16 residues in the CDR3. CDR1 and CDR2 (germline): SGHAT, FQNNGV. The V end lost 5 bases, the J end lost 1 base, and 16 bases lay between the germline ends. CDR3 coding DNA: TGTGCCAGCAGCCTCGGTCTCCTCAGGGGCACAGATACGCAGTATTTT. Encoded protein: CASSLGLLRGTDTQYF.

The J gene is TRBJ2-6, the V gene TRBV27; D not resolved. CDR1 and CDR2 from the germline V gene are MNHEY and SMNVEV (reference sequence). The V gene lost 5 bases and the J gene lost 2 bases, with 13 bases spanning the gap. There are 16 residues in the CDR3. CDR3 bases: TGTGCCAGCAGTACTCGGCTCGGTCCTGGGGCCAACGTCCTGACTTTC. Protein sequence: CASSTRLGPGANVLTF.

The V call is TRBV19, the J call TRBJ1-5; D gene uncertain. The CDR3 contains 15 residues. Germline CDR1 reads LNHDA; CDR2 reads SQIVND (reference sequence). V was shortened by 4 bases and J by 6 bases, with 16 bases between the two germline ends. The CDR3 coding sequence is TGTGCCAGTAGTACAGCGACCTTAAACCGTCAGCCCCAGCATTTT. This codes for CASSTATLNRQPQHF.

This clone was seen once. The gene calls are TRBV28 and TRBJ1-1; D might be TRBD1 (5 bases). The CDR3 covers 14 residues. Trimming stripped 5 bases from V and 4 bases from J, with 14 bases between. The germline V gene has CDR1 MDHEN and CDR2 SYDVKM. The CDR3 here is CASSTRARGTEAFF. In DNA form, the CDR3 reads TGTGCCAGCAGTACCAGGGCAAGGGGCACTGAAGCTTTCTTT.

The chain recombines TRBV28 with TRBJ2-2; D call uncertain. V gave up 8 bases and J gave up 0 bases, with 13 bases separating them. The V gene's germline CDR1 is MDHEN and CDR2 SYDVKM. The CDR3 totals 15 residues. The CDR3: CASRLFGSNTGELFF. In DNA form, the CDR3 reads TGTGCCAGCCGTCTATTCGGGTCGAACACCGGGGAGCTGTTTTTT.

The chain recombines TRBV20-1 with TRBJ2-1; D perhaps matches TRBD2 (5 bases). V gave up 3 bases and J gave up 6 bases, with 12 bases separating them. Germline V gives CDR1 DFQATT, CDR2 SNEGSKA (reference sequence). This CDR3 is 13 amino acids long. This CDR3 reads CSASRVRGNEQFF. The CDR3 nucleotides are TGCAGTGCTAGTCGGGTTCGGGGCAATGAGCAGTTCTTC.

This chain joins TRBV21-1 and TRBJ2-1; the table's TRBD1 call for D was not verified on the DNA. TRBV21-1 is an annotated pseudogene. The CDR3 is made up of 12 amino acids. The CDR3 loop reads CASSKEGGEQFF. Written as DNA, the CDR3 is TGTGCCAGCAGCAAAGAAGGGGGTGAGCAGTTCTTC.

The CDR3 reads CASSLAGGNTIYF. Here the CDR3 DNA reads TGCGCCAGCAGCTTGGCGGGAGGAAACACCATATATTTT. V is TRBV5-1 and J is TRBJ1-3; unclear D gene. The V gene's germline CDR1 is SGHRS and CDR2 YFSETQ. This CDR3 contains 13 residues. V gave up 0 bases and J gave up 4 bases, with 5 bases separating them.

The genes are TRBV6-5 and TRBJ1-5; the D is unclear. Germline loops: CDR1 MNHEY, CDR2 SVGAGI. CDR3 size: 14 residues. Trimming shortened V by 10 bases and J by 0 bases, and 13 bases separated the two germline ends. DNA for the CDR3: TGTGCCACCGTTCTTATGGGTAGCAATCAGCCCCAGCATTTT. This sequence encodes CATVLMGSNQPQHF.

This clone was detected only once. The V gene is TRBV10-3, the J gene TRBJ1-2; D call uncertain. Germline V CDR1 and CDR2: ENHRY, SYGVKD. The CDR3 has 16 residues. V lost 8 bases, J lost 3 bases, and 22 bases lay in between. The CDR3 nucleotides are TGTGCCATCCCCTTACTGTTTGCCGGGATTTACTATGGCTACACCTTC. Translating it yields CAIPLLFAGIYYGYTF.

The chain couples TRBV7-6 to TRBJ2-6, with a weak D call TRBD1 (6 bases). V was trimmed by 2 bases and J by 1 base, leaving 15 bases between them. Germline-derived CDR1 and CDR2 are SGHVS and FNYEAQ. The CDR3 length is 18 residues. The CDR3 reads CASSLNQGKKSGANVLTF. The CDR3 DNA follows: TGTGCCAGCAGCTTAAATCAGGGGAAGAAGTCTGGGGCCAACGTCCTGACTTTC.

The chain recombines TRBV19 with TRBJ2-7; D may be TRBD1 (6 bases). The germline CDR1 and CDR2 sequences are LNHDA and SQIVND (reference sequence). V was clipped by 0 bases and J by 3 bases, with 12 bases between them. This CDR3 region has 15 residues. The CDR3 protein is CASSIDLGTNYEQYF. DNA of the CDR3: TGTGCCAGTAGTATAGACCTCGGGACAAACTACGAGCAGTACTTC.

The chain carries TRBV3-1 (or the pseudogene TRBV3-2) and TRBJ1-1, with D possibly TRBD1 on 6 matching bases. The germline gives CDR1 LGHDT, CDR2 YNNKEL (reference sequence). The V gene lost 2 bases and the J gene lost 11 bases, with 15 bases spanning the gap. The CDR3 is made up of 13 amino acids. The CDR3 is CASSQMGGQRAFF. The DNA of the CDR3 is TGTGCCAGCAGCCAAATGGGAGGACAGAGGGCTTTCTTT.

V gene TRBV7-3 combines with J gene TRBJ2-7; TRBD2 is a possible D gene (6 bases). CDR3 length equals 17 residues. Germline assignment: CDR1 SGHTA and CDR2 FQGTGA. V gave up 5 bases and J gave up 0 bases, with 20 bases separating them. The CDR3, as DNA: TGTGCCAGCAGCCGCCAGGGAGGTCCAGGCCTCTCCTACGAGCAGTACTTC. This sequence encodes CASSRQGGPGLSYEQYF. The full variable domain, with the rest looked up from reference TRBV7-3 and TRBJ2-7, is GAGVSQTPSNKVTEKGKYVELRCDPISGHTALYWYRQSLGQGPEFLIYFQGTGAADDSGLPNDRFFAVRPEGSVSTLKIQRTERGDSAVYLCASSRQGGPGLSYEQYFGPGTRLTVT.